The present T cell receptor (beta chain) was sequenced within a study of cytotoxic CD8 clonotypes in ibrutinib-treated CLL. Regarding the study as a whole: Ibrutinib response saw clonality rise, and progression saw it return toward baseline.

A remark on this clone: As yet, its antigen is unknown.

The method was immunoSEQ multiplex PCR; TCRdb's version includes in-frame clones alone and lacks a portion of them. The profile shows about 330,000 clones, 67% of them singletons. The receptor was derived from a human donor with chronic lymphocytic leukemia. Sequences were derived from PBMCs, sampled after 36 months of ibrutinib treatment.

For the CDR3, the DNA is TGTGCCAGTAGTGGCCTACAGGGCTCCTACGAGCAGTACTTC. As protein: CASSGLQGSYEQYF. The chain joins TRBV19 to TRBJ2-7, with a possible D match to TRBD1 (6 bases). The CDR3 loop spans 14 amino acids. V lost 5 bases and J 0 bases, leaving 11 bases between the germline ends. Germline V gene data show CDR1 as LNHDA and CDR2 as SQIVND (reference sequence).